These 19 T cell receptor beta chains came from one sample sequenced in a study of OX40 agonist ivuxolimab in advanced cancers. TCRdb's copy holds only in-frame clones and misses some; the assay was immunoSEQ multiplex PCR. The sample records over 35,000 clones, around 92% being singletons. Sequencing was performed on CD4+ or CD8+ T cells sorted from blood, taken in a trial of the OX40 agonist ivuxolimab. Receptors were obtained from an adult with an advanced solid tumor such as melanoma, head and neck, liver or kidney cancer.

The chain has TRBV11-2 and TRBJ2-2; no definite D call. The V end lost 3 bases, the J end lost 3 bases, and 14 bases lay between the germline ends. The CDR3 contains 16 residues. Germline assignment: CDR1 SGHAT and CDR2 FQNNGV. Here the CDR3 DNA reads TGTGCCAGCAGCTTCTCAATCTTGGCGTACACCGGGGAGCTGTTTTTT. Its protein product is CASSFSILAYTGELFF.

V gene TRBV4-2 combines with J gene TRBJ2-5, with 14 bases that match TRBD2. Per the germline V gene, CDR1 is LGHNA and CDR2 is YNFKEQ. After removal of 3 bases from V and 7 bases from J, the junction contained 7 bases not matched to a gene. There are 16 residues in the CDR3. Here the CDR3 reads CASSQGTSGGLVTQYF. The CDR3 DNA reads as TGTGCCAGCAGCCAGGGGACTAGCGGGGGTTTGGTGACCCAGTACTTC.

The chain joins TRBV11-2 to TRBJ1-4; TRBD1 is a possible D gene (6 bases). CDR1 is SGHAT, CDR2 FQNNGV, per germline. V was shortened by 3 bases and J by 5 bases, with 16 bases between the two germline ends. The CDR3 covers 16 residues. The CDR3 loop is CASSLRGAGLNEKLFF. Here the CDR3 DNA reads TGTGCCAGCAGCTTGCGGGGGGCAGGCTTAAATGAAAAACTGTTTTTT.

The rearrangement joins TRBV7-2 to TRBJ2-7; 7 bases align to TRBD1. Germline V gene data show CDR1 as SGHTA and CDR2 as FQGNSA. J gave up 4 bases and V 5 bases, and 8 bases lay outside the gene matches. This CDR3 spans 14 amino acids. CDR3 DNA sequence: TGTGCCAGCAGCAGTTCCGGGACAGCTTACGAGCAGTACTTC. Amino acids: CASSSSGTAYEQYF.

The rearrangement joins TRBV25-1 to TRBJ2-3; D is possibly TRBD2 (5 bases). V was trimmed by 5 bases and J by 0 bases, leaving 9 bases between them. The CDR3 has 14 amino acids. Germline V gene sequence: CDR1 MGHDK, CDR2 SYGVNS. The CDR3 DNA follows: TGTGCCAGCAGTCCCTCGGGGAGCACAGATACGCAGTATTTT. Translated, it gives CASSPSGSTDTQYF.

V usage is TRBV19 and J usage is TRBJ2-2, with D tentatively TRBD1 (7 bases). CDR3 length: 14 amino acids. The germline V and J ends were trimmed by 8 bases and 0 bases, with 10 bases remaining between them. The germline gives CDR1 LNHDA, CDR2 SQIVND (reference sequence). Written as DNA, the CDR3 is TGTGCCAGTGGGGGGACAGCGAACACCGGGGAGCTGTTTTTT. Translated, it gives CASGGTANTGELFF.

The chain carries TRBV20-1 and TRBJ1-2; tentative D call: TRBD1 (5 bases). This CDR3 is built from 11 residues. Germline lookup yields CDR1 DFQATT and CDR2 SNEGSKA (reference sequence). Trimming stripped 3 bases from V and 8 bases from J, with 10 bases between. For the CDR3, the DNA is TGCAGTGCTAGGTCGGGGGAGGGCTACACCTTC. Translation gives CSARSGEGYTF.

This CDR3 is CASSLAGDLGYGYTF. CDR3 sequence (DNA): TGTGCCAGCAGCTTAGCAGGGGACTTAGGATATGGCTACACCTTC. The V call is TRBV7-2, the J call TRBJ1-2; D is perhaps TRBD1 (5 bases). Germline CDR1 SGHTA, CDR2 FQGNSA. Trimming cost V 0 bases and J 5 bases, with 13 bases left between them. The CDR3 consists of 15 residues.

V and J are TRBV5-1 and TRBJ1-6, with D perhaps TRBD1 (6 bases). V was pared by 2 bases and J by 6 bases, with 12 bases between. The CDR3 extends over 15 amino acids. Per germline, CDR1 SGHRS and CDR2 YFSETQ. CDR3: CASSLRTDSNSPLHF. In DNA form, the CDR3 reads TGCGCCAGCAGCTTAAGGACAGATAGTAATTCACCCCTCCACTTT.

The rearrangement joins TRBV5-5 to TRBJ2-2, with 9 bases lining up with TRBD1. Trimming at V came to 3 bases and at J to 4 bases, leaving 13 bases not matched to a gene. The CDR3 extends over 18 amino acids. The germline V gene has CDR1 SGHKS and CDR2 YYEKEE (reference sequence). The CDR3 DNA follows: TGTGCCAGCAGCTGGGTCGGAACGGGACAGGGCGGCACCGGGGAGCTGTTTTTT. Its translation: CASSWVGTGQGGTGELFF.

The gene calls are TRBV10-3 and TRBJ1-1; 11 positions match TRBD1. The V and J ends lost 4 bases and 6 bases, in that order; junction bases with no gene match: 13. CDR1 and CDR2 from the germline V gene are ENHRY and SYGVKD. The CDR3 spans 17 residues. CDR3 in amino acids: CAISGSGTGGIRAEAFF. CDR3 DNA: TGTGCCATCAGTGGATCCGGGACAGGGGGGATTAGGGCTGAAGCTTTCTTT.

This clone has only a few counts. CDR3 nucleotides: TGCGCCAGCAGCATCGGACAGCTCGAGTCACCCCTCCACTTT. Translated, it gives CASSIGQLESPLHF. The gene calls are TRBV5-1 and TRBJ1-6; weak D call: TRBD1 (6 bases). V was shortened by 4 bases and J by 10 bases, with 15 bases between the two germline ends. The CDR3 sequence is 14 residues long. In germline, CDR1 is SGHRS, CDR2 YFSETQ.

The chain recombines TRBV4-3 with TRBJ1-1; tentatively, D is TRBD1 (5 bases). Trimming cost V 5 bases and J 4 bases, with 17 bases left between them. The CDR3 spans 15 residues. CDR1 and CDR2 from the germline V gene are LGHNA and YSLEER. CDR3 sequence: CASSSYARAGTEAFF. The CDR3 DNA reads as TGCGCCAGCAGCTCCTATGCCAGGGCTGGCACTGAAGCTTTCTTT.

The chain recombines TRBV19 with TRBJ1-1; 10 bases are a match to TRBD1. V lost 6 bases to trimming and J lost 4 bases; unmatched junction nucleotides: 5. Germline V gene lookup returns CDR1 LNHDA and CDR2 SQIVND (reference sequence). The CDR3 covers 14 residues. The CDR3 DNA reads TGTGCCAGTAGGACAGGGGGCGCGACCACTGAAGCTTTCTTT. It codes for CASRTGGATTEAFF. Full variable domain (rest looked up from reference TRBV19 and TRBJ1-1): DGGITQSPKYLFRKEGQNVTLSCEQNLNHDAMYWYRQDPGQGLRLIYYSQIVNDFQKGDIAEGYSVSREKKESFPLTVTSAQKNPTAFYLCASRTGGATTEAFFGQGTRLTVV.

CDR3 in DNA: TGTGCCAGCAGGTACAGGCACGGGACTGAAGCTTTCTTT. Amino acids: CASRYRHGTEAFF. The genes are TRBV27 and TRBJ1-1, with D perhaps TRBD1 (5 bases). The CDR3 spans 13 residues. The V end lost 6 bases, the J end lost 5 bases, and 13 bases lay between the germline ends. CDR1 is MNHEY, CDR2 SMNVEV, per germline (reference sequence).

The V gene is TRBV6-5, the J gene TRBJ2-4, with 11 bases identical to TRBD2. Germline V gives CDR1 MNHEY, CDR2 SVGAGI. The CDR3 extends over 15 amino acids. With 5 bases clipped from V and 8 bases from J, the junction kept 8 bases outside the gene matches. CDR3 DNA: TGTGCCAGCAGTCGTAGCGGGGGGGCCCCGGACATTCAGTACTTC. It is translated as CASSRSGGAPDIQYF.

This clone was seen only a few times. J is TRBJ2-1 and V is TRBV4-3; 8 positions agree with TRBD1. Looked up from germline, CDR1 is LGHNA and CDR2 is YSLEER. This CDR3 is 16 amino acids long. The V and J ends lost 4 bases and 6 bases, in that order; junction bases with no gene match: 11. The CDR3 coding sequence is TGCGCCAGCAGCCTGGAACAGGGGGAGTCGTCCAATGAGCAGTTCTTC. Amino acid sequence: CASSLEQGESSNEQFF.

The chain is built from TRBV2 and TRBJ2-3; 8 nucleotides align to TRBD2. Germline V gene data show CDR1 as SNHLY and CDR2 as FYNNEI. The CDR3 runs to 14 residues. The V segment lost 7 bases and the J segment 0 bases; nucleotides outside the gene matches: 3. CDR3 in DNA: TGTGCCAGCAACCGGGGGGGCAGCACAGATACGCAGTATTTT. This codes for CASNRGGSTDTQYF. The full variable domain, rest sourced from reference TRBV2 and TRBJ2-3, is EPEVTQTPSHQVTQMGQEVILRCVPISNHLYFYWYRQILGQKVEFLVSFYNNEISEKSEIFDDQFSVERPDGSNFTLKIRSTKLEDSAMYFCASNRGGSTDTQYFGPGTRLTVL.

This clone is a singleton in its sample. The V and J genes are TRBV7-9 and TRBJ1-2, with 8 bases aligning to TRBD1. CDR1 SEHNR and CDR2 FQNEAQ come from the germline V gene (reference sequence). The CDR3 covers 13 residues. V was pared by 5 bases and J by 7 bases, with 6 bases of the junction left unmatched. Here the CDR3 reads CASSPDRGGGYTF. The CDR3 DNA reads TGTGCCAGCAGCCCCGACAGGGGTGGTGGCTACACCTTC.